Reported below is one T cell receptor beta chain. This clone was seen more than once but under ten times. Its recognized antigen is unknown. Qualities for individual bases were not recorded, and no much larger clone is one base off. The germline V gene provides CDR1 SNHLY and CDR2 FYNNEI. V is shortened by 8 bases, J by 4 bases, and the region joining them spans 8 bases. CDR3 length: 11 amino acids, cysteine to phenylalanine. Of all the DNA, just the CDR3 is kept, 33 bases in frame from base 1. The data were taken from a study of beta chain features in type 1 diabetes (dated by TCRdb to 2017 to 2018). About the study as a whole: Mean age, gender distribution, total cell number and subset yield were not different between patients and healthy donors. A total of some 100,000,000 sorted cells were examined across all samples, and a strong correlation was observed between cell number per subset and RNA yield. The study compared TCRB repertoires of sorted circulating CD4+ T cell subsets between recently diagnosed type 1 diabetes patients and matched healthy donors. Naive and central memory subsets were obtained from all 30 or so donors, but regulatory and stem cell-like memory subsets were isolated from only 8 patients and roughly eight healthy donors.

A single peripheral blood draw of approximately 100 mL on average was collected from each donor into heparinised tubes. A BD FACSAria II was used to sort naive, central memory, regulatory and stem cell-like memory CD4+ T cells with a panel that included CD45RO, CCR7, CD25, CD127, CD95 and CD27. All sorted populations exceeded 95% purity. Right away, PBMCs were isolated by Lymphoprep density gradient centrifugation and were stained directly, with no culture step. So that batch effects would be minimized, each experiment stained and sorted samples in pairs, pairing one healthy donor with one patient. The entire isolated RNA was reverse transcribed using the High Capacity cDNA Reverse Transcription Kit, and thus expressed TCRB transcripts were sequenced. Naive, central memory and regulatory T cell samples underwent deep immunoSEQ sequencing, averaging about 3.3 million total reads per sample. Sorted cells were lysed in RLT buffer, and RNA was extracted using DNase-treated RNeasy Micro or Mini kits according to cell number. To prevent cross-contamination, every cell subset was processed on its own, while patient and healthy donor samples were processed together. The immunoSEQ multiplex PCR was used to amplify TCRB sequences from cDNA, yielding 87-bp fragments that span the CDR3 region. Amplicons were sequenced on the Illumina HiSeq platform. The study's processing was this. Synthetic template baselines were used to correct PCR bias computationally, reads within Hamming distance 2 were collapsed, and singletons that could not be merged were discarded. Reads were aligned to IMGT to assign V, D and J genes, CDR3 length, and insertions or deletions at six rearrangement sites. Within each subset, clonotype counts were normalized to sorted cell number, and only after that were true diversity and Gini coefficients computed with the tcR R package. The overlap coefficient, calculated on TCRB nucleotide sequences, was used to measure repertoire sharing. Out-of-frame TCRB sequences from naive cells were analyzed to stand in for the pre-selection repertoire. This immuneACCESS table, as held by TCRdb, lists in-frame sequences with V and J called but not all clones. Of the missing ones, under half trace to an unresolved V gene in checked studies; the others have no known cause. V, J and clone size were drawn from that table, and D and trimming were deduced from the DNA. Present in this sample are hundreds of thousands of clones, 15% of which were seen just once. The ten largest make up roughly 0.015% of the sample.

Summary of the overall study and its limitations: Naive, central memory and regulatory TCRB repertoires appeared to be more alike among patients than among healthy donors. Because cDNA rather than genomic DNA was sequenced, highly expressing activated cells could have been over-represented, although no difference in activation and CD3 levels was found between groups. Shorter templates might have been favored by PCR, but patient and control samples were amplified and corrected together, so both groups would have been affected equally by any skew. At VDJ recombination sites, patients with type 1 diabetes made fewer insertions and deleted more nucleotides, a pattern implying thymic rearrangement abnormalities. Because small numbers of individuals were included in the HLA sub-analyses, any influence of HLA type on TCRB rearrangement was left unresolved. Type 1 diabetes patients showed a moderate but significant shortening of TCRB CDR3 length in all four CD4+ subsets.

The clonotype comes from a man aged 18 to 30 with type 1 diabetes. The rearrangement joined TRBV2 to TRBJ2-5, with the D segment identity uncertain. Source material: naive CD4+ T cells from blood. Interpreted using the paper, the cell subset or site label stands for: true naive CD4+ T cells. The nucleotides read TGTGCCAGCGGGCCCCTAGAGACCCAGTACTTC. It codes for CASGPLETQYF.